The entry below describes one TCR beta chain. Its recognized antigen is unknown. No base-level quality is on record; no much larger clone is a single base apart. The sample belongs to a study of CD8 T cells in ankylosing spondylitis (dated by TCRdb to about 2017). Describing the broader study: The study profiled T cell receptor beta repertoires in healthy donors and ankylosing spondylitis patients to find disease-linked TCR variants. The full study cohort was made up of over 20 ankylosing spondylitis patients and around 100 healthy donors. Samples of peripheral blood were taken, and for ankylosing spondylitis patients, synovial fluid was collected as well. Results the study describes overall, beyond this receptor: The disease-linked clones had a CD8+ phenotype and were found at relatively low frequencies in peripheral blood. The disease-linked clones were reported as significantly enriched in matched synovial fluid samples from ankylosing spondylitis patients. Some motif variants had previously been reported in the synovial fluid and blood of reactive arthritis patients, which suggests shared mechanisms of disease initiation. A TCR beta motif made up of seven or eight highly homologous amino acid variants appeared to be characteristic of blood from ankylosing spondylitis patients.

From the cysteine up to the phenylalanine, the CDR3 has a length of 16 residues. CDR3 DNA only is kept here, 48 bases in frame from base 1. CDR1 and CDR2 were assigned from the germline V gene as SGHRS and YFSETQ. V loses 3 bases, J loses 0 bases, and the germline ends lie 13 bases apart. TCRdb shows the sequencer as Illumina HiSeq 2500. Quantitative 5'-RACE with molecular barcodes was used to prepare TCR beta libraries. Per the source publication's procedure: Disease-linked TCR variants were identified with a new computational method built on a probabilistic model of VDJ rearrangement. TCRdb trimmed the raw reads at Q25, called clones with MiXCR and kept productive beta chains. A single entry per CDR3 protein holds the most common genes and DNA from its merged rows. TCRdb, not the original authors, processed these V and J calls. This sample is represented by around 540,000 distinct CDR3 sequences; roughly an eighth of them were singletons. The ten largest clones add up to around 6.8% of the sample.

The rearranged segments are TRBV5-1 and TRBJ2-1; tentative D gene TRBD2, with 6 bases matching. What was sequenced was blood, either unsorted or a sorted T cell fraction (not recorded which). This clonotype originated in a male donor with ankylosing spondylitis. The nucleotide sequence is given as TGCGCCAGCAGCTCCGCCGCGGGAAGCTCCTACAATGAGCAGTTCTTC. Translation gives CASSSAAGSSYNEQFF.